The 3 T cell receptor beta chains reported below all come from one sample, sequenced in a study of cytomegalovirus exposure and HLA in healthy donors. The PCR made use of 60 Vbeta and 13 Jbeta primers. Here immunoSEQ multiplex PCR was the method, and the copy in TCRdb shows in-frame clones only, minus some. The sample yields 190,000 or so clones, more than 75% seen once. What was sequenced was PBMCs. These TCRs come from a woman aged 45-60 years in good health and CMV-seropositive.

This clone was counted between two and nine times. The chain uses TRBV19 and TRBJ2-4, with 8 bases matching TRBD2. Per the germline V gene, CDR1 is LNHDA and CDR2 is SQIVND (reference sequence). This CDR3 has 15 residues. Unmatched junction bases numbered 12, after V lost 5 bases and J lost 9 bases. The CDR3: CASSAPGLARGIQYF. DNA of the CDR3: TGTGCCAGTAGTGCCCCCGGACTAGCCCGGGGCATTCAGTACTTC.

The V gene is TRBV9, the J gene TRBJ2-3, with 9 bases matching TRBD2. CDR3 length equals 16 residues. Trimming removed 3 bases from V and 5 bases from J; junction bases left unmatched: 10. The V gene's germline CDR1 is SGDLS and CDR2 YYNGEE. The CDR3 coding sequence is TGTGCCAGCAGCGCCTATAGCGGGAGAGGGGAAGATACGCAGTATTTT. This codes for CASSAYSGRGEDTQYF.

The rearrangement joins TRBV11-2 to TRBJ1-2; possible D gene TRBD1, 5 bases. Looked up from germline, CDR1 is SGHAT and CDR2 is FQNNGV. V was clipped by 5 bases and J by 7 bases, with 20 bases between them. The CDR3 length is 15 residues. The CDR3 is CASSPLRGLIPGYTF. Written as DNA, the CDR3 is TGTGCCAGCAGCCCCCTTAGGGGATTGATACCTGGCTACACCTTC.